What follows are 24 T cell receptor beta chains derived from one specimen sequenced in a study of CD8+ T cells in alopecia areata. cDNA reverse transcribed from extracted RNA served as the sequencing template. Produced via immunoSEQ multiplex PCR; TCRdb's table is partial and in-frame only. The sample holds about 110,000 clones, about 50% seen once. The sample taken for sequencing was NKG2D-low CD8+ T cells sorted from blood. All receptors come from a human donor with alopecia areata.

In its sample, this clone was seen a few times. Its ends do not fully match the called genes, so a read error is possible. This rearrangement joins TRBV27 to TRBJ1-1; D remains unclear. The CDR3 has 14 residues. The germline V gene has CDR1 MNHEY and CDR2 SMNVEV (reference sequence). This chain's CDR3 is CASSLKTLSPEAFF. CDR3 nucleotides: TGTGCCAGCAGTTTAAAGACTTTGTCTCCTGAGGCTTTCTTT.

This clone was seen a handful of times. The gene calls are TRBV5-6 and TRBJ2-3, with a weak D call TRBD2 (5 bases). Trimming stripped 5 bases from V and 4 bases from J, with 14 bases between. The CDR3 has 14 amino acids. From germline, CDR1 is SGHDT and CDR2 YYEEEE. The CDR3 loop is CASRSIASADTQYF. The CDR3 nucleotides read TGTGCCAGCAGGAGTATAGCGTCCGCAGATACGCAGTATTTT.

This clone was observed once. The genes are TRBV5-4 and TRBJ2-5; 7 bases map to TRBD1. Looked up from germline, CDR1 is SGHNT and CDR2 is YYREEE (reference sequence). The ends lost 3 bases at V and 5 bases at J; junction bases unmatched: 1. CDR3 size: 12 residues. The CDR3 is CASSSRGETQYF. Here the CDR3 DNA reads TGTGCCAGCAGCTCCAGGGGGGAGACCCAGTACTTC.

The chain carries TRBV5-1 and TRBJ1-1; D unclear. Germline values: CDR1 SGHRS, CDR2 YFSETQ. The CDR3 contains 14 residues. The germline V and J ends were trimmed by 0 bases and 5 bases, with 11 bases remaining between them. CDR3 region: CASSLEPEGTEAFF. CDR3 coding DNA: TGCGCCAGCAGCTTGGAACCGGAAGGGACTGAAGCTTTCTTT.

The chain is built from TRBV4-1 and TRBJ2-7, with D hard to call. Germline CDR1 reads MGHRA; CDR2 reads YSYEKL. This CDR3 has 14 amino acids. The V end lost 4 bases, the J end lost 3 bases, and 13 bases lay between the germline ends. Here the CDR3 reads CASSPKGGLYEQYF. The CDR3 DNA is TGCGCCAGCAGCCCTAAGGGTGGTCTCTACGAGCAGTACTTC.

This rearrangement joins TRBV27 to TRBJ1-1; D not certain. This CDR3 spans 13 amino acids. V lost 4 bases and J lost 1, with 7 bases in between. The germline CDR1 and CDR2 sequences are MNHEY and SMNVEV (reference sequence). CDR3 DNA: TGTGCCAGCAGTTCATACTCGAACACTGAAGCTTTCTTT. It codes for CASSSYSNTEAFF.

This chain uses TRBV29-1 with TRBJ2-7; weak D call: TRBD1 (6 bases). CDR1 is SQVTM and CDR2 is ANQGSEA in the germline V gene. The CDR3 length is 11 residues. CDR3 bases: TGCACAGCAGGGGATAGCTACGAGCAGTACTTC. Translating gives CTAGDSYEQYF.

The rearrangement uses TRBV6-4 and TRBJ2-5, with TRBD2 matching 7 bases. Germline V gene data show CDR1 as MRHNA and CDR2 as SNTAGT. Losses at the gene ends were 2 bases for V and 0 bases for J; bases not matched to a gene: 12. The length of the CDR3 is 18 residues. The CDR3 sequence: CASSDGHGRQLYQETQYF. The DNA of the CDR3 is TGTGCCAGCAGTGACGGACACGGGAGGCAATTGTACCAAGAGACCCAGTACTTC.

This sequence joins TRBV2 and TRBJ2-4; D perhaps matches TRBD1 (6 bases). This CDR3 spans 15 amino acids. The germline V gene has CDR1 SNHLY and CDR2 FYNNEI. The V gene lost 5 bases and the J gene lost 1 base, with 12 bases spanning the gap. The CDR3 loop reads CASSRGQGAKNIQYF. Here the CDR3 DNA reads TGTGCCAGCAGTCGGGGCCAGGGGGCCAAAAACATTCAGTACTTC.

This chain uses TRBV2 with TRBJ2-7, with D perhaps TRBD2 (6 bases). Trimming cost V 7 bases and J 0 bases, with 22 bases left between them. Germline assignment: CDR1 SNHLY and CDR2 FYNNEI. The CDR3 extends over 17 amino acids. CDR3 bases: TGTGCCAGCACCTTCTCGAGGACTAACGCCGGCTCCTACGAGCAGTACTTC. This encodes CASTFSRTNAGSYEQYF.

V and J are TRBV9 and TRBJ2-1; 14 nucleotides match TRBD2. Germline trimming cut 0 bases from V and 8 bases from J; bases unmatched to any gene: 4. The CDR3 runs to 16 residues. Germline loops: CDR1 SGDLS, CDR2 YYNGEE. CDR3 DNA sequence: TGTGCCAGCAGCGTAGAGGGACTAGCGGGAGACGATGAGCAGTTCTTC. Encoded protein: CASSVEGLAGDDEQFF.

This chain links TRBV6-5 with TRBJ2-7, with a possible D match to TRBD2 (5 bases). V was clipped by 2 bases and J by 3 bases, with 11 bases between them. CDR1 is MNHEY, CDR2 SVGAGI, per germline. The CDR3 sequence is 14 residues long. The CDR3 loop reads CASSYRELHYEQYF. The CDR3 nucleotides are TGTGCCAGCAGTTACAGGGAGCTCCACTACGAGCAGTACTTC.

V and J are TRBV13 and TRBJ2-1; D unresolved. Trimming cost V 0 bases and J 12 bases, with 9 bases left between them. The CDR3 spans 12 residues. Per the germline V gene, CDR1 is PRHDT and CDR2 is FYEKMQ (reference sequence). CDR3 in amino acids: CASSLGSLGQFF. The CDR3 nucleotides read TGTGCCAGCAGCTTAGGTTCGTTGGGGCAGTTCTTC.

The rearrangement joins TRBV7-9 to TRBJ2-7; 7 nucleotides agree with TRBD2. Germline lookup yields CDR1 SEHNR and CDR2 FQNEAQ (reference sequence). This CDR3 region has 13 residues. The V gene end was trimmed by 5 bases and the J gene end by 3 bases; junction bases not matched to a gene: 4. The CDR3 reads CASSPTGGYEQYF. CDR3 in DNA: TGTGCCAGCAGCCCGACGGGGGGCTACGAGCAGTACTTC.

The chain employs TRBV6-5 and TRBJ1-2; no reliable D call. Trimming pared 8 bases from V and 6 bases from J, leaving 7 bases between. Germline assignment: CDR1 MNHEY and CDR2 SVGAGI. CDR3 length: 10 residues. CDR3 amino acids: CASWANGYTF. As DNA, the CDR3 is TGTGCCAGCTGGGCGAATGGCTACACCTTC.

This sequence joins TRBV5-4 and TRBJ2-2; D remains ambiguous. This CDR3 is built from 12 residues. Trimming shortened V by 2 bases and J by 6 bases, and 5 bases separated the two germline ends. Germline CDR1 reads SGHNT; CDR2 reads YYREEE (reference sequence). The CDR3 DNA sequence: TGTGCCAGCAGCTTTCCTTCCGGGGAGCTGTTTTTT. Protein product: CASSFPSGELFF.

This clone appeared once. This chain joins TRBV5-4 and TRBJ2-1; 12 nucleotides match TRBD2. Germline assignment: CDR1 SGHNT and CDR2 YYREEE (reference sequence). The V segment lost 4 bases and the J segment 4 bases; nucleotides outside the gene matches: 6. This CDR3 comprises 16 residues. The CDR3 spells CASSRAGTSGYNEQFF. The CDR3 DNA reads TGTGCCAGCAGCAGAGCCGGGACTAGCGGGTACAATGAGCAGTTCTTC. Variable domain in full (rest from reference TRBV5-4 and TRBJ2-1): ETGVTQSPTHLIKTRGQQVTLRCSSQSGHNTVSWYQQALGQGPQFIFQYYREEENGRGNFPPRFSGLQFPNYSSELNVNALELDDSALYLCASSRAGTSGYNEQFFGPGTRLTVL.

V and J are TRBV27 and TRBJ2-2; D perhaps matches TRBD2 (5 bases). This CDR3 spans 15 amino acids. The V end was cut by 3 bases, the J end by 1 base, with 9 bases between. The V gene's germline CDR1 is MNHEY and CDR2 SMNVEV (reference sequence). The CDR3 here is CASSFREVNTGELFF. CDR3 coding DNA: TGTGCCAGCAGTTTCCGGGAAGTGAACACCGGGGAGCTGTTTTTT.

This clone was counted only a few times. CDR3 DNA sequence: TGTGCCAGCAGCTTAGGAAAATTGGGACAATATTTT. It is translated as CASSLGKLGQYF. The rearrangement links TRBV7-8 to TRBJ2-3; possibly TRBD1 for D (6 bases). CDR3 length equals 12 residues. Trimming took off 1 base at V and 15 bases at J, with 14 bases between the two ends. Germline lookup yields CDR1 SGHVS and CDR2 FQNEAQ. Full variable domain (rest looked up from reference TRBV7-8 and TRBJ2-3): GAGVSQSPRYKVAKRGQDVALRCDPISGHVSLFWYQQALGQGPEFLTYFQNEAQLDKSGLPSDRFFAERPEGSVSTLKIQRTQQEDSAVYLCASSLGKLGQYFGPGTRLTVL.

This clone came up once. The rearrangement links TRBV6-6 to TRBJ2-3; D not resolved. This CDR3 is 12 amino acids long. Per germline, CDR1 MNHNY and CDR2 SVGAGI (reference sequence). V gave up 8 bases and J gave up 4 bases, with 10 bases separating them. CDR3 sequence reads: CASLDRADTQYF. The CDR3 region has the DNA TGTGCCAGCCTCGACCGGGCAGATACGCAGTATTTT.

This chain uses TRBV6-6 with TRBJ1-1, with TRBD1 identical over 10 bases. With V trimmed by 6 bases and J by 6 bases, 10 bases remained unmatched. Germline V gives CDR1 MNHNY, CDR2 SVGAGI (reference sequence). The CDR3 length is 15 residues. The CDR3 spells CASRPRTGGPAEAFF. As DNA, the CDR3 is TGTGCCAGCAGACCAAGGACAGGGGGTCCGGCTGAAGCTTTCTTT.

The CDR3 coding sequence is TGCGCCAGCAGCCAAGACAGCTTGAACACCGGGGAGCTGTTTTTT. As protein: CASSQDSLNTGELFF. This sequence joins TRBV4-1 and TRBJ2-2, with D unresolved. This CDR3 spans 15 amino acids. V gave up 0 bases and J gave up 1 base, with 6 bases separating them. Per the germline V gene, CDR1 is MGHRA and CDR2 is YSYEKL.

This clone was detected only once. The gene calls are TRBV11-2 and TRBJ2-1, with 14 bases lining up with TRBD2. V lost 2 bases to trimming and J lost 4 bases; unmatched junction nucleotides: 1. This CDR3 has 16 residues. The germline V gene has CDR1 SGHAT and CDR2 FQNNGV. The CDR3 DNA is TGTGCCAGCAGCTTACGGACTAGCGGGAGGTACAATGAGCAGTTCTTC. This sequence encodes CASSLRTSGRYNEQFF.

The chain employs TRBV28 and TRBJ1-5; D is unclear. This CDR3 has 13 amino acids. Deletions cut 2 bases from V and 4 bases from J, with 6 bases between. CDR1 and CDR2 (germline): MDHEN, SYDVKM. The CDR3 nucleotides read TGTGCCAGCAGTTTAGGACCGAATCAGCCCCAGCATTTT. As protein: CASSLGPNQPQHF.